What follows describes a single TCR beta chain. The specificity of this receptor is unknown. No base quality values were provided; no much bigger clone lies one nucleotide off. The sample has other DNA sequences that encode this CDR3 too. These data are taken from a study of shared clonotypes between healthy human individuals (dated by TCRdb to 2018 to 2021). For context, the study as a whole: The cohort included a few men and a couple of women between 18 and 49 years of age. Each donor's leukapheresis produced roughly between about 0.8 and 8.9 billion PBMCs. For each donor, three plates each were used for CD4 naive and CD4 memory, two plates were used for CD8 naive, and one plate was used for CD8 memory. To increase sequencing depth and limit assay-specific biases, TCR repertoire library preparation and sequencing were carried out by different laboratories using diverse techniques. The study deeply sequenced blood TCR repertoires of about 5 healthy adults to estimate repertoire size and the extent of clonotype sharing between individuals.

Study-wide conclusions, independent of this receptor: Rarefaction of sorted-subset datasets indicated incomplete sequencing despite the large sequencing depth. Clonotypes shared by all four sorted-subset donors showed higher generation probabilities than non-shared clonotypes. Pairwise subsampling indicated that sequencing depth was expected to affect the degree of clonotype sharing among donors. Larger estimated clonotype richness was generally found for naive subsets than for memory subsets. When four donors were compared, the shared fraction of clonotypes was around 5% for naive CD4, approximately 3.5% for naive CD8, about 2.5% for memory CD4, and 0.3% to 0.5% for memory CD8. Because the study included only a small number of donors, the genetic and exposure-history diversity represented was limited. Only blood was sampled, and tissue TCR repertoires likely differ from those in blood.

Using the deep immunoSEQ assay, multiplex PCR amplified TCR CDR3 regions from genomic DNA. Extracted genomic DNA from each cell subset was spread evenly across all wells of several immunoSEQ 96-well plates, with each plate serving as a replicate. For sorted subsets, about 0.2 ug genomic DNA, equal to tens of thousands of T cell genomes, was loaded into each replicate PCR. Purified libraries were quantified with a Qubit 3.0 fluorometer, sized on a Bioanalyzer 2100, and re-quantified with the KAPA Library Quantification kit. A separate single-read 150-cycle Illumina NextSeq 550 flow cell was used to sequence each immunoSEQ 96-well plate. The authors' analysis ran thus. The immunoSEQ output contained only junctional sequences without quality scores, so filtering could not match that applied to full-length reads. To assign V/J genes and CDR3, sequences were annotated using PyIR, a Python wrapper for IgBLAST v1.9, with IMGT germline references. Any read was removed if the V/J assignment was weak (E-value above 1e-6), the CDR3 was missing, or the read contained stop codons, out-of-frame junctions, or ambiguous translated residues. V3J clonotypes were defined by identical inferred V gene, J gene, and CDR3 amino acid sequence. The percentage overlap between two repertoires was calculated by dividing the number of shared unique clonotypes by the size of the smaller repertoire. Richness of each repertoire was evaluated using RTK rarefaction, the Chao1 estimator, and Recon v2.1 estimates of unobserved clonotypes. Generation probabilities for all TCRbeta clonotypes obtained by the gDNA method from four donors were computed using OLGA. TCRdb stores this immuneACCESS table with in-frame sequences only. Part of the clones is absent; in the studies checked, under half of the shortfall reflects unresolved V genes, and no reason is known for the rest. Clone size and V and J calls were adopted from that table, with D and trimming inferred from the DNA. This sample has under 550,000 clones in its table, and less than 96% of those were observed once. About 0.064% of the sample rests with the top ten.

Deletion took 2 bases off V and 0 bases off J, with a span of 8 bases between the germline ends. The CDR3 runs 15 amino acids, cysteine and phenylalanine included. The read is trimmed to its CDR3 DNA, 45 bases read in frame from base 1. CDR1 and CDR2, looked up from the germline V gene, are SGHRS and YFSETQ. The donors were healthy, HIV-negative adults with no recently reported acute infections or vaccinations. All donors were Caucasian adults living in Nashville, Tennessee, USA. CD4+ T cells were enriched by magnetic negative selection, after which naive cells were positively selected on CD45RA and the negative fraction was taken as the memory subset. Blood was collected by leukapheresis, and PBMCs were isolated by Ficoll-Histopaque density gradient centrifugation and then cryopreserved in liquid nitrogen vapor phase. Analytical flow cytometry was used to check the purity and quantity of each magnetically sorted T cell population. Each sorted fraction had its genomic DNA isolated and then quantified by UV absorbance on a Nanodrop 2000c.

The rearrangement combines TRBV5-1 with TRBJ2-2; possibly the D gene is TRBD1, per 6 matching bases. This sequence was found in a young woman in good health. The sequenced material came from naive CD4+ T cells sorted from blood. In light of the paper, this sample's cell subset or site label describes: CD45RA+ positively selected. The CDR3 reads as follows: CASSFGTTNTGELFF. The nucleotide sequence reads TGCGCCAGCAGCTTCGGGACAACGAACACCGGGGAGCTGTTTTTT.